Below, one T cell receptor (beta chain) is given with its context. The antigen is unknown. CDR3 length: 14 residues. The germline V gene has CDR1 MDHEN and CDR2 SYDVKM. J lost 3 bases, V lost 6 bases, and 8 bases had no gene match. The entry originates in a study of blood T cells in healthy people across ages. For the second PCR, which ran for about 7 to 11 cycles, a sample-barcoded 5' primer and a J-beta primer mix were used. MiXCR, applied by TCRdb to the 5' RACE reads, yields one record per CDR3 protein. The table lists some 1,800,000 distinct CDR3 sequences, approximately 40% of them singletons, with 23% in the top ten. Study results and limitations: Estimated diversity across one million T cells was deemed an underestimate.

The receptor comes from a human donor in good health. The rearrangement joins TRBV28 to TRBJ2-7, with 7 nucleotides matching TRBD1. The sequenced sample consisted of blood. The CDR3 sequence is CASRPTGMGYEQYF. CDR3 sequence (DNA): TGTGCCAGCAGACCGACAGGGATGGGCTACGAGCAGTACTTC.